The present T cell receptor beta chain was sequenced within a study of cytomegalovirus exposure and HLA in healthy donors. Study-level results: The study put under 200 TCR beta chains on its list as cytomegalovirus-associated.

Every donor was a healthy person donating bone marrow. As to this clone: Its antigen remains unknown.

The PCR was carried out with 60 Vbeta primers and 13 Jbeta primers. Profiled with immunoSEQ multiplex PCR; TCRdb holds only in-frame clones, not every one. The repertoire shows about 120,000 clones; the top ten hold 3% to 4.5%. Germline V gene lookup returns CDR1 GTSNPN and CDR2 SVGIG (reference sequence). The length of the CDR3 is 12 residues. The V and J ends lost 4 bases and 8 bases, in that order; junction bases with no gene match: 5. The clonotype comes from a young man in good health and CMV-seronegative. The chain has TRBV30 and TRBJ2-7; 10 positions match TRBD1. Sequenced input: PBMCs. The CDR3 loop is CAWTGQGVKQYF. CDR3 sequence (DNA): TGTGCCTGGACCGGACAGGGGGTCAAGCAGTACTTC.